Listed below are T cell receptor beta chains from one sample, sequenced in a study of control samples from healthy donors and cancer patients. Generated by immunoSEQ multiplex PCR, the TCRdb table keeps only in-frame clones and is missing some. The sample carries about 120,000 clones, nearly 95% recorded once. The sequenced material came from blood. These TCRs come from a man aged 25-40 years in good health. Each CDR3 is given with its conserved first and last residue.

CDR3 length	V gene	CDR3 protein
13	TRBV2	CASSPVAGAHQYF
18	TRBV11-3	CASSPAVGLAGGDNEQFF
13	TRBV11-2	CASSLDQGQPQHF
12	TRBV5-1	CASRWSGETQYF
13	TRBV11-3	CASSLGRMDEQFF
13	TRBV7-7	CASSERINQPQHF
16	TRBV2	CASSKEPGQGKSGYTF
15	TRBV6-6	CASSPPFGDTDTQYF
14	TRBV11-2	CASSFTGINSPLHF
13	TRBV18	CASSLKQEGELFF
13	TRBV6-5	CAIRPGEDNEQFF
12	TRBV5-1	CASSTGGYGYTF
14	TRBV28	CASSVPGQVQPQHF
15	TRBV14	CASSQELAAQETQYF
13	TRBV14	CASSQLQGSEQYF
12	TRBV29-1	CSAPGGTGELFF
18	TRBV5-4	CASSVRGAGGRSSYEQYF
14	TRBV7-3	CASRPRRNTGELFF
17	TRBV6-6	CASSPAGTGGPADTQYF
13	TRBV7-2	CASSLGPEQPQHF
17	TRBV3-1/TRBV3-2	CASSQRTSAGVRETQYF
14	TRBV13	CASSLDRGRETQYF
13	TRBV5-1	CASRPGTGLEAFF
13	TRBV25-1	CASRDRLNTEAFF
12	TRBV6-5	CASRDDSWGYTF
17	TRBV5-6	CASSPPQGGLKDTEAFF
15	TRBV4-1	CASSPTTGTGNTIYF
21	TRBV6-2/TRBV6-3	CASSHDSNSGGSSSGANVLTF
15	TRBV13	CASSWTSGVPDTQYF
13	TRBV5-1	CASSLDRLYGYTF
15	TRBV6-2/TRBV6-3	CASRYNYGRLYGYTF
15	TRBV9	CASSPQGRGVGELFF
14	TRBV4-1	CASSQRTGGETQYF
16	TRBV18	CASSPPRTISGNTIYF
14	TRBV3-1/TRBV3-2	CASSGSGGTGELFF